This TCR beta chain was sequenced during a study of cytomegalovirus exposure and HLA in healthy donors. Sequencing was performed with immunoSEQ multiplex PCR; in TCRdb, only in-frame clones are kept and a portion is missing. This table has fewer than 300,000 clones, roughly 90% appearing once. Regarding the study as a whole: Researchers counted around 150 TCR beta chains as cytomegalovirus-associated. Usually a TCR sequence was rare, but some public TCRs were found in many donors. Cytomegalovirus status, reportedly, was diagnosed with high specificity and sensitivity by the classifier.

The donors were part of the validation cohort of 120 or so subjects. That cohort was separate from the first cohort, which comprised 500 to 850 subjects. In the case of this clone: Its specificity is not known.

The sequenced material came from PBMCs. The origin of this receptor is a woman between 18 and 30 years old in good health and CMV-seronegative.

CDR3 coding DNA: TGCGCCAGCAGCCAAGATGGCGGACTAGCGGCCTCCCGTTTCTCCTACAATGAGCAGTTCTTC. Translated: CASSQDGGLAASRFSYNEQFF. The genes are TRBV4-1 and TRBJ2-1; 10 positions agree with TRBD2. V lost 0 bases and J lost 0; bases outside the gene matches: 14. The CDR3 is made up of 21 amino acids. CDR1 MGHRA and CDR2 YSYEKL come from the germline V gene.